The 32 T cell receptor beta chains given below trace back to one sample, sequenced in a study of T-cell reconstitution after alpha-beta-depleted transplantation in children. Unique molecular identifiers were incorporated into the prepared TCRbeta library. TCRdb ran MiXCR on the PCR reads and lists one entry per CDR3 protein. The sample carries a few hundred thousand distinct CDR3 sequences, 11% recorded once. Sequenced material: peripheral blood, taken 180 days after TCRalphabeta/CD19-depleted stem cell transplant. The receptors originated from a male patient between 2 and 9 years old who had a stem cell transplant for chronic granulomatous disease, so the T cells may come from the graft donor.

Ten or more counts support this clonotype. This chain links TRBV12-3 or TRBV12-4 with TRBJ2-7; weak D call: TRBD2 (6 bases). V was pared by 5 bases and J by 1 base, with 15 bases between. This CDR3 is 15 amino acids long. The CDR3, as DNA: TGTGCCAGCAGTAGGGACTCACGACTTTCCTACGAGCAGTACTTC. Translation gives CASSRDSRLSYEQYF.

This clonotype was seen at least ten times. The chain combines TRBV7-2 with TRBJ2-4; D ambiguous. The ends were cut back, 2 bases at V and 0 bases at J, with 14 bases in the middle. The CDR3 runs to 17 residues. CDR1 and CDR2 (germline): SGHTA, FQGNSA. The CDR3 loop reads CASSLIRTSLAKNIQYF. The DNA for the CDR3 is TGTGCCAGCAGCTTAATTCGGACCTCTTTAGCCAAAAACATTCAGTACTTC.

This clonotype was observed at least ten times. The chain is built from TRBV9 and TRBJ1-2; possible D gene TRBD1, 5 bases. The CDR3 extends over 14 amino acids. Germline lookup yields CDR1 SGDLS and CDR2 YYNGEE. V was cut by 0 bases and J by 8 bases, with 14 bases left in between. Here the CDR3 DNA reads TGTGCCAGCAGCGTAGCTGACGGGGCAGGCGGCTACACCTTC. Translated, it gives CASSVADGAGGYTF.

The sample holds many counts of this clonotype. This sequence joins TRBV15 and TRBJ2-2; TRBD1 matches at 7 bases. Unmatched junction bases numbered 3, after V lost 0 bases and J lost 2 bases. The length of the CDR3 is 16 residues. Per the germline V gene, CDR1 is LNHNV and CDR2 is YYDKDF (reference sequence). The CDR3 DNA reads TGTGCCACCAGCAGAGAACAGGGGCCTAACACCGGGGAGCTGTTTTTT. This codes for CATSREQGPNTGELFF.

This clonotype came up many times. The V and J genes are TRBV28 and TRBJ2-1; no reliable D call. Deletions cut 5 bases from V and 5 bases from J, with 16 bases between. The CDR3 runs 15 residues. Germline V gives CDR1 MDHEN, CDR2 SYDVKM. DNA of the CDR3: TGTGCCAGCAGTCGGACGCTCCCTCGAGACAATGAGCAGTTCTTC. Translation: CASSRTLPRDNEQFF.

This clonotype was observed at least ten times. This chain links TRBV18 with TRBJ1-1; 8 positions match TRBD1. The CDR3 has 14 amino acids. Germline V gene lookup returns CDR1 KGHSH and CDR2 LQKENI. Losses at the gene ends were 6 bases for V and 6 bases for J; bases not matched to a gene: 9. DNA for the CDR3: TGTGCCAGCTCTCACTTGGACAGGGACGCTGAAGCTTTCTTT. The encoded protein is CASSHLDRDAEAFF.

About this clonotype itself: With a much larger clone just one base away, this may be a read error. V is TRBV6-1 and J is TRBJ1-2; 10 positions agree with TRBD1. The CDR3 covers 17 residues. Germline assignment: CDR1 MNHNS and CDR2 SASEGT. The V and J ends lost 7 bases and 4 bases, in that order; junction bases with no gene match: 15. DNA of the CDR3: TGTGCCAGCAACCTCGGTATGGGACAGGGGTCGCCCTATGGCTACACCTTC. Amino acids: CASNLGMGQGSPYGYTF.

At least ten counts were recorded for this clonotype. The CDR3 region has the DNA TGCAGCGTAAATAGCGGATTCCAAGAGACCCAGTACTTC. This gives the protein CSVNSGFQETQYF. V and J are TRBV29-1 and TRBJ2-5, with D perhaps matching TRBD2 (6 bases). The CDR3 runs 13 residues. V lost 6 bases to trimming and J lost 1 base, with 12 bases between them. The V gene's germline CDR1 is SQVTM and CDR2 ANQGSEA.

This clonotype was found many times. The chain uses TRBV7-2 and TRBJ2-1; D remains ambiguous. From germline, CDR1 is SGHTA and CDR2 FQGNSA. V was pared by 5 bases and J by 7 bases, with 12 bases between. CDR3 length: 13 amino acids. CDR3 sequence: CASSPLPGNEQFF. The CDR3 DNA reads as TGTGCCAGCAGCCCCCTCCCTGGGAATGAGCAGTTCTTC.

This clonotype was recorded many times. CDR3 bases: TGTGCCAGCAGCCCCACAGGATGGAGAGAGCAGTACTTC. Protein sequence: CASSPTGWREQYF. The rearrangement joins TRBV7-9 to TRBJ2-7; TRBD1 is a possible D gene (5 bases). The CDR3 runs 13 residues. The germline V gene has CDR1 SEHNR and CDR2 FQNEAQ (reference sequence). V lost 5 bases and J 7 bases, leaving 15 bases between the germline ends.

This clonotype occurred many times. This chain's CDR3 is CSAGKQGRETQYF. The CDR3 DNA is TGCAGTGCTGGGAAGCAGGGCCGAGAGACCCAGTACTTC. The chain is built from TRBV20-1 and TRBJ2-5; D perhaps matches TRBD1 (5 bases). From germline, CDR1 is DFQATT and CDR2 SNEGSKA (reference sequence). V lost 5 bases, J lost 4 bases, and 14 bases lay in between. This CDR3 comprises 13 residues.

Many counts were recorded for this clonotype. V usage is TRBV29-1 and J usage is TRBJ2-7, with TRBD1 identical over 9 bases. Germline loops: CDR1 SQVTM, CDR2 ANQGSEA. This CDR3 spans 13 amino acids. Trimming at V came to 7 bases and at J to 3 bases, leaving 7 bases not matched to a gene. The DNA of the CDR3 is TGCAGCGGGTTGGGGACAGGGAACTACGAGCAGTACTTC. It specifies CSGLGTGNYEQYF.

The table lists this clonotype with many counts. CDR3 sequence: CASGLRLFQGDNEQFF. DNA for the CDR3: TGCGCCAGCGGATTAAGGCTGTTCCAGGGGGACAATGAGCAGTTCTTC. J is TRBJ2-1 and V is TRBV5-1; 7 bases align to TRBD1. The CDR3 totals 16 residues. Germline CDR1 SGHRS, CDR2 YFSETQ. The J segment lost 5 bases and the V segment lost 7 bases, leaving 15 bases of the junction unmatched.

Ten or more counts support this clonotype. The V and J genes are TRBV5-6 and TRBJ2-2; D not certain. Trimming shortened V by 0 bases and J by 3 bases, and 15 bases separated the two germline ends. CDR1 is SGHDT, CDR2 YYEEEE, per germline. The CDR3 spans 17 residues. CDR3 in amino acids: CASSLGLGNIDTGELFF. CDR3 in DNA: TGTGCCAGCAGCTTGGGGCTTGGAAACATAGACACCGGGGAGCTGTTTTTT.

This clonotype occurred many times. CDR3 nucleotide sequence: TGTGCCAGCAGTTTAGTCCCGACAGAGCAGTTCTTC. Protein: CASSLVPTEQFF. The V and J genes are TRBV12-3 or TRBV12-4 and TRBJ2-1; D is ambiguous. CDR3 length: 12 residues. Between the trimmed V and J ends, which lost 1 base and 10 bases, there was a span of 8 bases.

This clonotype occurred a few times. The rearrangement joins TRBV7-2 to TRBJ1-4; D is undetermined. The CDR3 contains 12 residues. V was pared by 5 bases and J by 6 bases, with 7 bases between. Germline V lookup: CDR1 SGHTA, CDR2 FQGNSA. This CDR3 is CASSNRDEKLFF. As DNA, the CDR3 is TGTGCCAGCAGCAACCGGGATGAAAAACTGTTTTTT.

In regard to this clonotype: An end of the junction differs from the germline gene, which may be a read error. This sequence joins TRBV13 and TRBJ2-7; D is undetermined. In germline, CDR1 is PRHDT, CDR2 FYEKMQ (reference sequence). The CDR3 covers 12 residues. The CDR3, as DNA: TGTGCCAGCAGCTTAGGGGGTCGCGAGCTGTACTTC. Its protein product is CASSLGGRELYF.

This clonotype came up many times. The chain has TRBV7-6 and TRBJ2-1; no reliable D call. Germline V lookup: CDR1 SGHVS, CDR2 FNYEAQ. The length of the CDR3 is 12 residues. The V gene lost 2 bases and the J gene lost 8 bases, with 7 bases spanning the gap. CDR3 bases: TGTGCCAGCAGCTTAAATACCCATGAGCAGTTCTTC. Protein sequence: CASSLNTHEQFF.

This clonotype was seen at least ten times. The chain uses TRBV6-5 and TRBJ2-5; tentative D call: TRBD1 (6 bases). V lost 1 base, J lost 1 base, and 7 bases lay in between. Germline CDR1 MNHEY, CDR2 SVGAGI. CDR3 length: 14 residues. CDR3: CASSYLGAQETQYF. CDR3 nucleotides: TGTGCCAGCAGTTACTTGGGGGCCCAAGAGACCCAGTACTTC.

This clonotype was seen many times. V is TRBV19 and J is TRBJ1-6; no clear D gene. CDR3 length equals 14 residues. From germline, CDR1 is LNHDA and CDR2 SQIVND (reference sequence). Trimming pared 3 bases from V and 5 bases from J, leaving 8 bases between. DNA of the CDR3: TGTGCCAGTAGTATTGCCGGGAATAATTCACCCCTCCACTTT. It is translated as CASSIAGNNSPLHF.

The chain recombines TRBV12-3 or TRBV12-4 with TRBJ2-5; D perhaps matches TRBD2 (5 bases). This CDR3 comprises 14 residues. V was shortened by 5 bases and J by 7 bases, with 17 bases between the two germline ends. The CDR3 DNA reads TGTGCCAGCAGTCGAGACCTTAGCGAGGGGACCCAGTACTTC. Translated: CASSRDLSEGTQYF.

Many counts were recorded for this clonotype. This sequence joins TRBV28 and TRBJ1-5; no definite D call. Trimming took 3 bases from V and 5 from J, leaving 14 bases between them. Germline CDR1 MDHEN, CDR2 SYDVKM. The CDR3 has 15 residues. CDR3 nucleotides: TGTGCCAGCAGTTTTGTGCTCCGGCCACATCAGCCCCAGCATTTT. Translating gives CASSFVLRPHQPQHF.

This clonotype was picked up many times. The chain carries TRBV28 and TRBJ2-5, with D possibly being TRBD1 (5 bases). This CDR3 comprises 13 residues. CDR1 MDHEN and CDR2 SYDVKM come from the germline V gene. V lost 3 bases and J 3 bases, leaving 8 bases between the germline ends. The CDR3 sequence is CASSFETEETQYF. DNA of the CDR3: TGTGCCAGCAGTTTCGAGACAGAAGAGACCCAGTACTTC.

This clonotype was observed many times. In DNA, the CDR3 is TGTGCCACCAGTGATGCTACAGGGGTGCGTGAGCAGTTCTTC. Encoded protein: CATSDATGVREQFF. This rearrangement joins TRBV24-1 to TRBJ2-1; 7 bases agree with TRBD1. Trimming at V came to 3 bases and at J to 9 bases, leaving 7 bases not matched to a gene. CDR1 and CDR2 from the germline V gene are KGHDR and SFDVKD. CDR3 length: 14 amino acids.

There are many counts of this clonotype. The gene calls are TRBV15 and TRBJ2-1; no reliable D call. CDR3 length equals 15 residues. Germline V CDR1 and CDR2: LNHNV, YYDKDF (reference sequence). With 1 base removed from V and 8 bases from J, the gap between germline ends came to 15 bases. For the CDR3, the DNA is TGTGCCACCAGCAGAGCCGACAAATCTTCCTATGAGCAGTTCTTC. This codes for CATSRADKSSYEQFF.

This clonotype has at least ten counts. This chain uses TRBV9 with TRBJ2-1; D perhaps matches TRBD1 (5 bases). Germline CDR1 SGDLS, CDR2 YYNGEE. V dropped 4 bases and J dropped 3 bases, with 5 bases sitting between them. The CDR3 extends over 12 amino acids. In DNA, the CDR3 is TGTGCCAGCAGCCAGGGCTACAATGAGCAGTTCTTC. This encodes CASSQGYNEQFF.

This clonotype appeared many times. This chain joins TRBV5-6 and TRBJ2-7, with unresolved D. The CDR3 totals 13 residues. From germline, CDR1 is SGHDT and CDR2 YYEEEE. V was clipped by 2 bases and J by 0 bases, with 6 bases between them. CDR3 sequence (DNA): TGTGCCAGCAGCTTCACCAGCTCCTACGAGCAGTACTTC. It is translated as CASSFTSSYEQYF.

This clonotype occurred many times. The genes are TRBV5-8 and TRBJ2-3, with 12 positions matching TRBD1. This CDR3 contains 17 residues. In germline, CDR1 is SGHTS, CDR2 YDEGEE. The J segment lost 1 base and the V segment lost 2 bases, leaving 5 bases of the junction unmatched. The CDR3 bases are TGTGCCAGCAGCTTCGGGACAGGGGGCTTTGGCACAGATACGCAGTATTTT. Residues: CASSFGTGGFGTDTQYF.

At least ten counts were recorded for this clonotype. This chain joins TRBV7-6 and TRBJ1-1; D is unclear. The CDR3 runs 13 residues. Trimming cost V 1 base and J 3 bases, with 6 bases left between them. CDR1 SGHVS and CDR2 FNYEAQ come from the germline V gene. The CDR3 nucleotides are TGTGCCAGCAGCTTAGTGGTGTACACTGAAGCTTTCTTT. Translation gives CASSLVVYTEAFF.

This clonotype was counted a few times. The chain uses TRBV29-1 and TRBJ2-4, with D tentatively TRBD1 (5 bases). The V gene's germline CDR1 is SQVTM and CDR2 ANQGSEA. Trimming stripped 1 base from V and 6 bases from J, with 25 bases between. This CDR3 spans 18 amino acids. This CDR3 reads CSVEGPLDTLLGGNIQYF. The DNA for the CDR3 is TGCAGCGTTGAAGGTCCCTTGGACACCCTCCTCGGTGGAAACATTCAGTACTTC.

This clonotype was picked up many times. This chain connects TRBV7-2 to TRBJ2-1; D not resolved. The V gene lost 1 base and the J gene lost 7 bases, with 14 bases spanning the gap. This CDR3 spans 15 amino acids. From germline, CDR1 is SGHTA and CDR2 FQGNSA. The DNA of the CDR3 is TGTGCCAGCAGCTTAGATCCAGGAGATACTAATGAGCAGTTCTTC. It encodes CASSLDPGDTNEQFF.

This clonotype appeared a few times. The V gene is TRBV12-3 or TRBV12-4, the J gene TRBJ1-1; D perhaps matches TRBD1 (5 bases). Between the trimmed V and J ends, which lost 5 bases and 0 bases, there was a span of 16 bases. The CDR3 runs 16 residues. The CDR3 DNA reads TGTGCCAGCAGTCACGGGGCAGGCCGTATGAACACTGAAGCTTTCTTT. This codes for CASSHGAGRMNTEAFF.